These T cell receptor beta chains were read from a single sample in a study of cytotoxic CD8 clonotypes in ibrutinib-treated CLL. TCRdb keeps only in-frame clones here, not all; method: immunoSEQ multiplex PCR. The data hold some 130,000 clones, with roughly 85% observed a single time. This material consisted of PBMCs, taken after 24 months of ibrutinib treatment. The receptors derive from a human donor with chronic lymphocytic leukemia. Each CDR3 is given with its conserved first and last residue. A D gene is named only where the DNA matches it firmly. Rows give clone size only sometimes, using once, few, many, or a class for an expanded clone.

J gene,D gene,clone size,V gene,CDR3 protein,CDR3 DNA
TRBJ2-2,TRBD1,-,TRBV5-4,CASSPQRTGLGGELFF,TGTGCCAGCAGCCCTCAACGGACAGGGTTGGGCGGGGAGCTGTTTTTT
TRBJ2-7,-,few,TRBV11-1,CASSLERGGYEQYF,TGTGCCAGCAGCTTGGAGCGAGGTGGCTACGAGCAGTACTTC
TRBJ2-3,TRBD1,-,TRBV27,CASRPRDRAMDTQYF,TGTGCCAGCAGACCCCGGGACAGGGCTATGGATACGCAGTATTTT
TRBJ1-6,TRBD1,once,TRBV6-5,CASKTTGDNSPLHF,TGTGCCAGCAAAACGACAGGGGATAATTCACCCCTCCACTTT
TRBJ2-3,-,-,TRBV4-1,CASSQANQGGDTQYF,TGCGCCAGCAGCCAAGCGAATCAGGGGGGAGATACGCAGTATTTT
TRBJ2-3,-,few,TRBV5-1,CASMDGSTDTQYF,TGCGCCAGCATGGACGGGAGCACAGATACGCAGTATTTT
TRBJ2-7,-,once,TRBV5-1,CASSAGQFGGPEQYF,TGCGCCAGCAGCGCCGGACAGTTTGGAGGCCCCGAGCAGTACTTC
TRBJ1-6,-,-,TRBV28,CASSFRKWGGNSPLHF,TGTGCCAGCAGTTTCCGTAAGTGGGGGGGTAATTCACCCCTCCACTTT
TRBJ1-1,-,once,TRBV30,CAWSVNGGTEAFF,TGTGCCTGGAGTGTAAACGGGGGCACTGAAGCTTTCTTT
TRBJ1-1,-,-,TRBV10-3,CAIAPQAALNTEAFF,TGTGCCATCGCCCCACAGGCGGCCCTGAACACTGAAGCTTTCTTT
TRBJ1-1,-,-,TRBV5-4,CASSLRMNTEAFF,TGTGCCAGCAGCTTGCGGATGAACACTGAAGCTTTCTTT
TRBJ2-1,-,-,TRBV4-2,CASSQEFRGSNEQFF,TGTGCCAGCAGCCAAGAATTCAGGGGTAGCAATGAGCAGTTCTTC
TRBJ1-3,-,-,TRBV6-1,CASLVERPGNTIYF,TGTGCCAGCTTAGTGGAACGGCCTGGAAACACCATATATTTT
TRBJ2-5,TRBD1,-,TRBV11-2,CASSLWDRGETQYF,TGTGCCAGCAGCCTATGGGACAGGGGAGAGACCCAGTACTTC
TRBJ1-1,TRBD1,once,TRBV2,CASSERRQGKGTEAFF,TGTGCCAGCAGTGAAAGGCGACAGGGTAAGGGCACTGAAGCTTTCTTT
TRBJ1-1,TRBD1,-,TRBV19,CATTDRQLNTEAFF,TGTGCCACCACGGACAGGCAGCTGAACACTGAAGCTTTCTTT
TRBJ2-5,-,-,TRBV29-1,CSVETGTGGETQYF,TGCAGCGTTGAGACGGGGACCGGAGGAGAGACCCAGTACTTC
TRBJ2-7,TRBD1,-,TRBV5-1,CASSSGTGGAYEQYF,TGCGCCAGCAGTTCAGGGACAGGGGGTGCCTACGAGCAGTACTTC
TRBJ1-4,-,few,TRBV15,CATSRDTGTRKLFF,TGTGCCACCAGCAGAGATACAGGGACCCGAAAACTGTTTTTT
TRBJ2-6,-,-,TRBV7-2,CASSYSLPMGANVLTF,TGTGCCAGCAGCTATAGTTTGCCAATGGGGGCCAACGTCCTGACTTTC
TRBJ1-2,-,-,TRBV4-2,CASSQGQFYGYTF,TGTGCCAGCAGCCAAGGACAGTTCTATGGCTACACCTTC
TRBJ2-1,TRBD2,-,TRBV28,CASSLSPTSGRINSYNEQFF,TGTGCCAGCAGTTTATCCCCGACTAGCGGGAGGATCAACTCCTACAATGAGCAGTTCTTC
TRBJ2-3,TRBD1,-,TRBV27,CASTRTGSTDTQYF,TGTGCCAGCACTAGGACAGGGAGCACAGATACGCAGTATTTT
TRBJ1-4,-,-,TRBV29-1,CSVGERTEKLFF,TGCAGCGTTGGGGAGAGAACTGAAAAACTGTTTTTT
TRBJ2-1,TRBD1,-,TRBV10-3,CAIRAPTGGLNEQFF,TGTGCCATCAGAGCCCCGACAGGGGGCCTAAATGAGCAGTTCTTC
TRBJ2-4,-,few,TRBV19,CASSIDRGAKNIQYF,TGTGCCAGTAGTATTGACAGAGGAGCCAAAAACATTCAGTACTTC
TRBJ2-7,-,-,TRBV6-1,CASSELHRVPSYEQYF,TGTGCCAGCAGTGAACTTCACAGGGTACCCTCCTACGAGCAGTACTTC
TRBJ1-4,-,-,TRBV28,CASSLATGLSEKLFF,TGTGCCAGCAGTTTAGCGACAGGTTTGAGTGAAAAACTGTTTTTT
TRBJ2-1,TRBD1,medium-sized,TRBV6-4,CASGEGQGSYNEQFF,TGTGCCAGCGGGGAGGGACAGGGGTCCTACAATGAGCAGTTCTTC
TRBJ1-2,-,-,TRBV5-8,CASSLAGQYNYGYTF,TGTGCCAGCAGCTTGGCCGGACAATATAACTATGGCTACACCTTC
TRBJ2-5,-,-,TRBV4-1,CASSRTPGRKETQYF,TGCGCCAGCAGCCGGACCCCGGGGCGTAAAGAGACCCAGTACTTC